Below are 7 T cell receptor beta chains sequenced from a single sample in a study of T-cell reconstitution after alpha-beta-depleted transplantation in children. The TCRbeta library was prepared with unique molecular identifiers. Each CDR3 protein is one row after TCRdb ran MiXCR on the PCR reads. The sample gives roughly 590,000 distinct CDR3 sequences, approximately 15% of which show up once; about 1.1% is in the top ten. The sample in question was PBMCs from the stem cell graft donor, obtained from the stem cell graft. These receptors were obtained from a human donor who donated a stem cell graft to a child with acute myeloid leukemia.

The rearrangement links TRBV9 to TRBJ1-2; no definite D call. Trimming took 0 bases from V and 6 from J, leaving 9 bases between them. Germline CDR1 is SGDLS and CDR2 is YYNGEE. The CDR3 contains 13 residues. The CDR3 loop is CASSVGGSDGYTF. The CDR3 DNA is TGTGCCAGCAGCGTAGGGGGTAGTGATGGCTACACCTTC.

This clonotype was found many times. The chain has TRBV20-1 and TRBJ1-5; D not resolved. Trimming removed 5 bases from V and 3 bases from J, with 11 bases in between. The CDR3 is 13 residues long. Germline CDR1 and CDR2: DFQATT and SNEGSKA (reference sequence). In DNA form, the CDR3 reads TGCAGTGCTTGGAGGGCCCCCAATCAGCCCCAGCATTTT. Encoded protein: CSAWRAPNQPQHF.

DNA for the CDR3: TGCAGTGCTAGAGATCGTAACAAGCGGGGAAACCATGAGCAGTTCTTC. It specifies CSARDRNKRGNHEQFF. This rearrangement joins TRBV20-1 to TRBJ2-1; 7 bases are shared with TRBD2. In germline, CDR1 is DFQATT, CDR2 SNEGSKA (reference sequence). CDR3 length: 16 residues. V trimming: 0 bases; J trimming: 8 bases; junction bases outside the gene matches: 13.

V is TRBV29-1 and J is TRBJ2-1, with D possibly TRBD2 on 6 matching bases. This CDR3 comprises 12 residues. Germline CDR1 and CDR2: SQVTM and ANQGSEA. V shed 5 bases and J shed 15 bases, with 20 bases lying between them. The CDR3 loop reads CSVRLGREVGFF. CDR3 coding DNA: TGCAGCGTTCGACTAGGAAGGGAGGTCGGGTTCTTC.

The rearrangement links TRBV6-2 or TRBV6-3 to TRBJ2-7; perhaps TRBD1 as D (5 bases). CDR1 is MNHEY and CDR2 is SVGEGT in the germline V gene. The CDR3 sequence is 14 residues long. V was pared by 0 bases and J by 0 bases, with 6 bases between. CDR3 coding DNA: TGTGCCAGCAGTTACTCGACAGACTCCTACGAGCAGTACTTC. Amino acid sequence: CASSYSTDSYEQYF.

The sample holds one count of this clonotype. The chain employs TRBV6-1 and TRBJ1-2; D may be TRBD1 (5 bases). The germline V gene has CDR1 MNHNS and CDR2 SASEGT. Trimming cost V 6 bases and J 5 bases, with 13 bases left between them. This CDR3 has 13 amino acids. The CDR3 DNA sequence: TGTGCCAGCAGCCAAGCGGGGGAATATGGCTACACCTTC. This sequence encodes CASSQAGEYGYTF.

This clonotype showed up many times. The rearrangement uses TRBV9 and TRBJ2-1, with D perhaps TRBD1 (5 bases). The CDR3 runs 13 residues. V was cut by 1 base and J by 8 bases, with 10 bases left in between. CDR1 SGDLS and CDR2 YYNGEE come from the germline V gene. In nucleotides, the CDR3 is TGTGCCAGCAGCGTAATCCAGGGTCATGAGCAGTTCTTC. Its translation: CASSVIQGHEQFF.